The present T cell receptor beta chain was sequenced within a study of OX40 agonist ivuxolimab in advanced cancers. Broadly, across the study: Ivuxolimab was an agonistic, fully human IgG2 monoclonal antibody directed against OX40 (CD134), a costimulatory receptor. Intravenous ivuxolimab was administered to patients every 2 weeks at six dose levels: 0.01, 0.1, 0.3, 1.5, 3 and 10 mg/kg. Of the approximately 50 dose-escalation patients, hepatocellular carcinoma was present in about 19, melanoma in approximately 15, renal cell carcinoma in 9 and head and neck cancer in 9. In the dose-escalation cohort, approximately 83% of patients were male, and the mean age was roughly 56 years with a range of roughly 23 to 79. Patients were allowed to have had prior anti-PD-1, anti-PD-L1 or anti-CTLA-4 therapy, and around 40% of the dose-escalation patients had previously received checkpoint inhibitors. Three dose-escalation patients achieved partial responses, one with hepatocellular carcinoma and two with cutaneous melanoma. The purpose of peripheral TCRbeta sequencing was to test whether ivuxolimab changed TCR sequence diversity and led to clonal T-cell expansion. The paper reports the monotherapy dose-escalation portion (N of about 54 patients) of the phase I ivuxolimab trial. Overall results and qualifications from the work: In the 0.1-3.0 mg/kg groups, partial responders were among the patients with the lowest normalized peripheral clonal expansion, particularly in CD8+ T cells. Which antigens the clonally expanded peripheral T cells were specific for was not determined. Low levels of normalized T-cell clonal expansion were also seen in some patients who did not respond. On average, CD8+ T cells showed more expanded clones than CD4+ T cells after ivuxolimab. At doses of 0.1 to 3.0 mg/kg, clonal expansion of both CD4+ and CD8+ blood T cells was observed from baseline to week 6.

CDR1 and CDR2, looked up from the germline V gene, are MGHDK and SYGVNS. CDR3 length: 15 amino acids, cysteine to phenylalanine. The entry retains the CDR3 DNA only, 45 bases that are in frame from base 1. V is clipped by 5 bases and J by 3 bases, and the sequence between their germline boundaries is 14 bases long. This clone has more than one count but fewer than ten. No antigen is known for it. Base qualities are not recorded, but no much larger clone differs from it by a single base. To sequence the TCRbeta CDR3 region, genomic DNA was isolated from the sorted cells. The immunoSEQ Assay was used to sequence the TCRbeta CDR3 regions. TCRdb limited this immuneACCESS table to in-frame rearrangements with V and J called. A share of clones is missing; checked studies link under half to unresolved V genes, and the rest is unexplained. The sample table lists roughly 100,000 clones, roughly 84% of them with a count of one. Of the sample, about 4.1% is held by the ten largest clones.

Patients with a history of autoimmune disease or receiving systemic immunosuppression were excluded from the trial. Peripheral blood for TCR sequencing was collected from all dose cohorts at baseline, on cycle 4 day 1, and on cycle 7 day 1. The samples were taken from a phase I, first-in-human, multicenter, open-label dose-escalation trial of ivuxolimab. Adults with locally advanced or metastatic head and neck squamous cell, hepatocellular, melanoma or renal cell carcinoma were enrolled in the trial. Before TCR sequencing, CD4+ and CD8+ T cells were separately sorted from peripheral blood. The chain is made from TRBV25-1 and TRBJ2-1, with the D gene not confidently named. The receptor was isolated from an adult with an advanced solid tumor such as melanoma, head and neck, liver or kidney cancer. The sample in question was CD4+ or CD8+ T cells sorted from blood, obtained in a trial of the OX40 agonist ivuxolimab. The DNA is TGTGCCAGCAGTCCTATGGGCCTGGACTACAATGAGCAGTTCTTC. The translation is CASSPMGLDYNEQFF.